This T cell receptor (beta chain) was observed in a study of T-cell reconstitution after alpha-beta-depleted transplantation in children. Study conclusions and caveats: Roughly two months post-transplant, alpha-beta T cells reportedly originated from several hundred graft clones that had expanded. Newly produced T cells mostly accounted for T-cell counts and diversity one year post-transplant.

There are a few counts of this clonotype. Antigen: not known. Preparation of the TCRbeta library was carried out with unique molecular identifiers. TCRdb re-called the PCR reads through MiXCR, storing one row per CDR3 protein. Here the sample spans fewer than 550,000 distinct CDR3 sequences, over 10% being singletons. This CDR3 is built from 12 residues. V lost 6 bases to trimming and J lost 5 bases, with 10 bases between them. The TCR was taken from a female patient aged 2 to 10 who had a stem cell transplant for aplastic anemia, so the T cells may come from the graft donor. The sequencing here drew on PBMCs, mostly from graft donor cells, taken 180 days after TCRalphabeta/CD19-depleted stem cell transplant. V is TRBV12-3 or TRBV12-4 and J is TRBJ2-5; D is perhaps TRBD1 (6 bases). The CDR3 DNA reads TGTGCCAGCAGGGGGGCCGGGGAGACCCAGTACTTC. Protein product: CASRGAGETQYF.